This T cell receptor beta chain came from a study of cytomegalovirus exposure and HLA in healthy donors. The study, taken as a whole, reports: Some highly shared sequence variants likely arose as a pipeline artifact. Roughly uniform sequencing depth across donors was assumed, possibly incorrectly. Common viral pathogens were later found to be apparently linked to several of the most significant clusters.

The PCR employed 60 Vbeta primers together with 13 Jbeta primers. The assay was immunoSEQ multiplex PCR, and TCRdb's table has in-frame clones only and misses some. The sample holds some 140,000 clones; around 74% are singletons and the top ten take less than 4%. V shed 7 bases and J 7 bases; nucleotides not matched to a gene: 12. Germline-derived CDR1 and CDR2 are MNHNY and SVGAGI (reference sequence). The CDR3 runs 15 residues. On this clone itself: Its target is unknown.

Input material: PBMCs. The source of this sequence is a man aged 30 to 45 in good health and CMV-seronegative. The chain employs TRBV6-6 and TRBJ2-7; the match to TRBD1 covers 11 bases. The CDR3 protein is CASTGRGQGAREQYF. As DNA, the CDR3 is TGTGCCAGCACCGGCCGAGGACAGGGGGCGCGTGAGCAGTACTTC.